This T cell receptor (beta chain) came from a study of T cells in localized non-small cell lung cancer. General observations from the study: Elevated circulating T cell density in blood was associated with longer overall survival. Within adjacent lung there appeared a median approximately 62 of the top 100 tumor clones.

As for this clone: What it binds is unknown.

The germline CDR1 and CDR2 sequences are SGHNT and YYREEE (reference sequence). V shed 5 bases and J shed 2 bases, with 14 bases lying between them. The CDR3 is 14 amino acids. Profiling relied on immunoSEQ multiplex PCR, and the TCRdb table lists in-frame clones only, not all of them. The table has more than 100,000 clones, more than 70% seen once. This TCR came from a female donor aged 60 or older with stage I lung adenocarcinoma. J is TRBJ2-7 and V is TRBV5-4; D gene ambiguous. The sample consisted of peripheral blood, taken before any cancer treatment. In nucleotides, the CDR3 is TGTGCCAGCAGTTACGGACCCATAACCTACGAGCAGTACTTC. Translating it yields CASSYGPITYEQYF. The variable domain in full, with the rest retrieved from reference TRBV5-4 and TRBJ2-7, is ETGVTQSPTHLIKTRGQQVTLRCSSQSGHNTVSWYQQALGQGPQFIFQYYREEENGRGNFPPRFSGLQFPNYSSELNVNALELDDSALYLCASSYGPITYEQYFGPGTRLTVT.